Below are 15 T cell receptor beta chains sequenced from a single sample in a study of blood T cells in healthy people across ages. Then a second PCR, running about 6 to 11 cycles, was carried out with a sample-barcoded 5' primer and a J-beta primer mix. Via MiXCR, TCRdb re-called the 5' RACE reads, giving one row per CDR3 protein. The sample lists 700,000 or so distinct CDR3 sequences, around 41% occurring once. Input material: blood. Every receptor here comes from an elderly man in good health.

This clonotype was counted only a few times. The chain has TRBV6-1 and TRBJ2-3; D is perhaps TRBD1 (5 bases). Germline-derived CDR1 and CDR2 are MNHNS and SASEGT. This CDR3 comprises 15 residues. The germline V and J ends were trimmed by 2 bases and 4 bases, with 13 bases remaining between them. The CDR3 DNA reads TGTGCCAGCAGTGAAAATGGGGCTGAAGCAGATACGCAGTATTTT. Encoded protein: CASSENGAEADTQYF.

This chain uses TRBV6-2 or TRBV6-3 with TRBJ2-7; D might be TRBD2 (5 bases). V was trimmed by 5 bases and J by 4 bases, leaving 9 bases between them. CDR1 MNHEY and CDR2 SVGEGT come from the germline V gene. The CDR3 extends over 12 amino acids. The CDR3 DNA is TGTGCCAGCAGTGCTACTAGTTACGAGCAGTACTTC. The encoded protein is CASSATSYEQYF.

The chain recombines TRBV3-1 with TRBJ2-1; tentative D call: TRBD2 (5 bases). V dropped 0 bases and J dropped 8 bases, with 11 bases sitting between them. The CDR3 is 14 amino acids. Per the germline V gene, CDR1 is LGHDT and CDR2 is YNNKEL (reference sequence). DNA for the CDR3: TGTGCCAGCAGCCAAGATACTAGTCTCCATGAGCAGTTCTTC. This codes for CASSQDTSLHEQFF.

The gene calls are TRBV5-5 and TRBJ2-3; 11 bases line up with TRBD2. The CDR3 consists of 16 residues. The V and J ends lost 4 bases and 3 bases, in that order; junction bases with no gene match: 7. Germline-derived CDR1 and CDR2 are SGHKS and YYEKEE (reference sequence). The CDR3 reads CASSRTTSGETDTQYF. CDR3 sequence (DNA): TGTGCCAGCAGCCGGACGACTAGCGGGGAGACAGATACGCAGTATTTT.

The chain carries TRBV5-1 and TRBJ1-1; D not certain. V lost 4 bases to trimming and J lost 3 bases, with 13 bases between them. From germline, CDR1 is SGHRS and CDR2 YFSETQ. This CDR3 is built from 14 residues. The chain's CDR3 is CASSPEVRDTEAFF. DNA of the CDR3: TGCGCCAGCAGCCCCGAGGTGCGGGACACTGAAGCTTTCTTT.

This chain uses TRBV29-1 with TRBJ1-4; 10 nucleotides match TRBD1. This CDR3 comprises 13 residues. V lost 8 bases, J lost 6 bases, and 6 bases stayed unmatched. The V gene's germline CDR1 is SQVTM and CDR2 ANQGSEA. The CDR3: CSIRGTGDEKLFF. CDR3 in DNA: TGCAGCATCAGGGGGACAGGGGATGAAAAACTGTTTTTT.

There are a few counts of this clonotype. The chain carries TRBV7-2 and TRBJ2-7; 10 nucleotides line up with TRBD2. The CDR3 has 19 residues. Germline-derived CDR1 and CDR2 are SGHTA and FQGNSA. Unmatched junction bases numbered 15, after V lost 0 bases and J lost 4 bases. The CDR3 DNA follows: TGTGCCAGCAGCTTAGCGATGCTACTAGCGGGATCTAACTTTTACGAGCAGTACTTC. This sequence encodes CASSLAMLLAGSNFYEQYF.

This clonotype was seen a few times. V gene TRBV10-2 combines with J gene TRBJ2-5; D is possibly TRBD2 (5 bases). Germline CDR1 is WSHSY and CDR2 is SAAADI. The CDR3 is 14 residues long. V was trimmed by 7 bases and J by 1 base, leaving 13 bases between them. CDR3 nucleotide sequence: TGCGCCAGCATAGGATCGGGAAGCCAAGAGACCCAGTACTTC. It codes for CASIGSGSQETQYF.

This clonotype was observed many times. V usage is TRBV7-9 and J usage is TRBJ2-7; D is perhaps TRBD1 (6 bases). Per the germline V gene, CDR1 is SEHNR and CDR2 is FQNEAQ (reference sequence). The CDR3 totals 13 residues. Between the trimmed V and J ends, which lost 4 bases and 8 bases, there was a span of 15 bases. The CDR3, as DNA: TGTGCCAGCAGCTCAGACAGGAGTTCCAAGCAGTACTTC. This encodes CASSSDRSSKQYF.

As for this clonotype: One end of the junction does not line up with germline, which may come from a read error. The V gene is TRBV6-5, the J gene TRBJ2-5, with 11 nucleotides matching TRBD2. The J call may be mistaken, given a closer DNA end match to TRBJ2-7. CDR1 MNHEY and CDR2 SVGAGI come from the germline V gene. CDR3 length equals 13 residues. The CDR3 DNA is TGTGTCAGCGAGGGGACTAGCGGCTACGAGCAGTACTTC. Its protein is CVSEGTSGYEQYF.

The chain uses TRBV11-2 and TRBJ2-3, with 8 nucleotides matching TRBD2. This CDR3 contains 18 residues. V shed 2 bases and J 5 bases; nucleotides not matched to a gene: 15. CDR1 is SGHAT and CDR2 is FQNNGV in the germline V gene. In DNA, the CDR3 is TGTGCCAGCAGCTTATGGACTAGCAAGAGAGGGGGTCTAGATACGCAGTATTTT. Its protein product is CASSLWTSKRGGLDTQYF.

CDR3 coding DNA: TGCAGTGCCAACAGGGGGAGCGCCTCTGGGGCCAACGTCCTGACTTTC. As protein: CSANRGSASGANVLTF. The J gene is TRBJ2-6, the V gene TRBV20-1, with TRBD1 matching over 8 bases. The CDR3 runs 16 residues. Per the germline V gene, CDR1 is DFQATT and CDR2 is SNEGSKA (reference sequence). V lost 6 bases to trimming and J lost 0 bases; unmatched junction nucleotides: 7.

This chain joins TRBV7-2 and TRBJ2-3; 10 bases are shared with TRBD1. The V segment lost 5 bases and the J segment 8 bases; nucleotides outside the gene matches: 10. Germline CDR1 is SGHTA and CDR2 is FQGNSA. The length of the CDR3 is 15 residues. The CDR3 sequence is CASSATGQGIGTQYF. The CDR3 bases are TGTGCCAGCAGCGCTACGGGACAGGGGATAGGTACGCAGTATTTT.

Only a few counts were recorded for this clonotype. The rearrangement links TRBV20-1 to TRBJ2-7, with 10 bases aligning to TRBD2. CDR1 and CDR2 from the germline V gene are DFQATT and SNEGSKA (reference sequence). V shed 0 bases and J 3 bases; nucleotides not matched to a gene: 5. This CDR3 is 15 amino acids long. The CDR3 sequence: CSARDRWTSGYEQYF. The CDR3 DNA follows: TGCAGTGCTAGAGATCGGTGGACTAGCGGCTACGAGCAGTACTTC.

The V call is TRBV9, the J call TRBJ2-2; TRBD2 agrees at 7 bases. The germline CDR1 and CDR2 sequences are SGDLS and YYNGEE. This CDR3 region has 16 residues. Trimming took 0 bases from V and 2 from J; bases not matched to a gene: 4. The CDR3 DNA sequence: TGTGCCAGCAGCGTAGTGGCGGGGGTTAACACCGGGGAGCTGTTTTTT. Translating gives CASSVVAGVNTGELFF.